This T cell receptor (beta chain) was sequenced in a study of lymphopenia after photon versus proton radiotherapy. Study-wide results and limits: Oligoclonal CD8+ Temra expansion after nadir drove photon patients' diversity drop. Proton therapy kept repertoires fairly stable, unlike photons, which gained effector/memory cells.

Clones were read by immunoSEQ multiplex PCR, and TCRdb kept only the in-frame ones, dropping some. The sample carries 55,000 to 70,000 clones, roughly 92% recorded once. The germline V gene encodes CDR1 MNHNS and CDR2 SASEGT. V gave up 2 bases and J gave up 3 bases, with 10 bases separating them. The CDR3 loop spans 14 amino acids. About this clone itself: The antigen is unknown.

The material sequenced was peripheral blood, taken from a patient treated with photon-based radiotherapy. The V gene is TRBV6-1, the J gene TRBJ1-2; D is ambiguous. The sequence derives from a woman in her 40s with cholangiocarcinoma. The CDR3, as DNA: TGTGCCAGCAGTGAAAGCGCCAGTGACTATGGCTACACCTTC. It specifies CASSESASDYGYTF.